The present T cell receptor beta chain was sequenced within a study of cytomegalovirus exposure and HLA in healthy donors. Germline assignment: CDR1 SGHAT and CDR2 FQNNGV. The V gene end was trimmed by 3 bases and the J gene end by 7 bases; junction bases not matched to a gene: 7. The CDR3 is made up of 14 amino acids. Worth noting for this clone: Antigen unknown.

Study-wide results and limits: There were three CMV-associated chains whose specificity for CMV antigens was confirmed in vitro. HLA alleles showed associations with 16,951 TCR beta sequences in a later analysis, at a 0.05 false discovery rate. What was likely a sequencing artifact was a cluster of highly shared sequence variants.

The PCR had 60 Vbeta and 13 Jbeta primers. Clones were sequenced by immunoSEQ multiplex PCR, and TCRdb holds only the in-frame ones, with some missing. The sample carries about 94,000 clones, about 75% recorded once. The clonotype comes from a man in his forties in good health and CMV-seropositive. The chain has TRBV11-2 and TRBJ1-2; 8 bases line up with TRBD1. The sequenced sample was PBMCs. CDR3 in amino acids: CASSFQDRVGGYTF. DNA of the CDR3: TGTGCCAGCAGCTTTCAGGACAGGGTGGGTGGCTACACCTTC. Variable domain in full (rest from reference TRBV11-2 and TRBJ1-2): EAGVAQSPRYKIIEKRQSVAFWCNPISGHATLYWYQQILGQGPKLLIQFQNNGVVDDSQLPKDRFSAERLKGVDSTLKIQPAKLEDSAVYLCASSFQDRVGGYTFGSGTRLTVV.